This section outlines one T cell receptor beta chain sequence together with its context. Its antigen remains unknown. After removal of 1 base from V and 8 bases from J, the junction contained 1 base not matched to a gene. From germline, CDR1 is LGHNA and CDR2 YNFKEQ. The CDR3 contains 14 residues. Some clones are missing from TCRdb's copy, which holds only in-frame ones; the method was immunoSEQ multiplex PCR. This sample has roughly 50,000 clones, with approximately 87% found just once. The data were taken from a study of OX40 agonist ivuxolimab in advanced cancers. As for the study in general: The study gave patients intravenous ivuxolimab at 0.01 to 10 mg/kg every 2 weeks.

Study-wide results and caveats: Clones of CD4+ and CD8+ blood T cells grew by week 6 at doses of 0.1 to 3.0 mg/kg. At 0.1-3.0 mg/kg, partial responders had clonal expansion among the lowest observed. Certain nonresponding patients likewise had low normalized T-cell clonal expansion.

The gene calls are TRBV4-2 and TRBJ1-4, with 10 bases fitting TRBD1. The receptor was derived from an adult with an advanced solid tumor such as melanoma, head and neck, liver or kidney cancer. The starting material was CD4+ or CD8+ T cells sorted from blood, obtained in a trial of the OX40 agonist ivuxolimab. DNA for the CDR3: TGTGCCAGCAGCCAAGGACAGGGGGCGGAAAAACTGTTTTTT. This sequence encodes CASSQGQGAEKLFF.